Shown below are 18 T cell receptor beta chains from a single sample sequenced in a study of T cells after posttransplantation cyclophosphamide. TCRdb's copy holds only in-frame clones and misses some; the assay was immunoSEQ multiplex PCR. Observed in the sample are 30,000 to 50,000 clones, none of them singletons. The sequencing sample was made of PBMCs. These receptors were obtained from a woman in her forties or fifties in good health and a related stem cell transplant donor.

This clone was seen ten or more times. The rearrangement links TRBV6-5 to TRBJ1-1; 10 nucleotides agree with TRBD1. From germline, CDR1 is MNHEY and CDR2 SVGAGI. This CDR3 region has 15 residues. Trimming removed 0 bases from V and 4 bases from J; junction bases left unmatched: 2. As DNA, the CDR3 is TGTGCCAGCAGTTACTCCGGGACAGGGGCCACTGAAGCTTTCTTT. Residues: CASSYSGTGATEAFF.

At least ten counts were recorded for this clone. This sample also contains other DNA sequences that code for the same CDR3. The V and J genes are TRBV7-9 and TRBJ1-3, with 9 bases lining up with TRBD1. CDR1 is SEHNR and CDR2 is FQNEAQ in the germline V gene (reference sequence). J gave up 4 bases and V 5 bases, and 9 bases lay outside the gene matches. CDR3 length: 16 residues. The CDR3 region has the DNA TGTGCCAGCAGCCGATGGACAGGGGCGGGAGGAAACACCATATATTTT. Its protein is CASSRWTGAGGNTIYF. The complete variable domain, with remaining parts taken from reference TRBV7-9 and TRBJ1-3, reads DTGVSQNPRHKITKRGQNVTFRCDPISEHNRLYWYRQTLGQGPEFLTYFQNEAQLEKSRLLSDRFSAERPKGSFSTLEIQRTEQGDSAMYLCASSRWTGAGGNTIYFGEGSWLTVV.

This clone was counted ten times or more. The chain employs TRBV18 and TRBJ1-2, with TRBD1 matching over 9 bases. Germline V gene lookup returns CDR1 KGHSH and CDR2 LQKENI. The CDR3 sequence is 14 residues long. V trimming: 4 bases; J trimming: 4 bases; junction bases outside the gene matches: 4. The CDR3 DNA sequence: TGTGCCAGCTCACAACAGGGGGCGCCCTATGGCTACACCTTC. Translated, it gives CASSQQGAPYGYTF.

This clone appeared many times. The chain recombines TRBV6-6 with TRBJ2-7; no clear D gene. Germline-derived CDR1 and CDR2 are MNHNY and SVGAGI (reference sequence). V lost 7 bases and J lost 4, with 14 bases in between. The CDR3 consists of 13 residues. The CDR3, as DNA: TGTGCCAGCACCCTGCACACTAATTACGAGCAGTACTTC. It is translated as CASTLHTNYEQYF.

This clone has at least ten counts. J is TRBJ1-4 and V is TRBV11-2; possible D gene TRBD1, 6 bases. With 5 bases removed from V and 7 bases from J, the gap between germline ends came to 17 bases. Germline V gene data show CDR1 as SGHAT and CDR2 as FQNNGV. The CDR3 runs to 15 residues. Here the CDR3 reads CASSPNQGRVEKLFF. The CDR3 DNA reads TGTGCCAGCAGCCCAAACCAGGGGCGGGTTGAAAAACTGTTTTTT.

This clone was recorded many times. The rearrangement uses TRBV6-4 and TRBJ2-1; 11 bases match TRBD2. This CDR3 has 15 residues. In germline, CDR1 is MRHNA, CDR2 SNTAGT. Trimming removed 6 bases from V and 6 bases from J; junction bases left unmatched: 7. DNA of the CDR3: TGTGCCAGCAGCGCACTAGCGGGGGAATCCAATGAGCAGTTCTTC. Translating it yields CASSALAGESNEQFF.

Here the CDR3 DNA reads TGTGCCAGCAGTATACAGGGGGCCGGTCAGCCCCAGCATTTT. Protein product: CASSIQGAGQPQHF. The J gene is TRBJ1-5, the V gene TRBV6-6; 9 nucleotides match TRBD1. Losses at the gene ends were 5 bases for V and 6 bases for J; bases not matched to a gene: 5. Germline CDR1 reads MNHNY; CDR2 reads SVGAGI (reference sequence). The CDR3 sequence is 14 residues long.

This clone has a count of ten or more. This chain joins TRBV5-1 and TRBJ2-7, with TRBD2 identical over 9 bases. This CDR3 has 16 amino acids. Unmatched junction bases numbered 7, after V lost 1 base and J lost 2 bases. The germline V gene encodes CDR1 SGHRS and CDR2 YFSETQ. For the CDR3, the DNA is TGCGCCAGCAGCTTGACCTGGGCTAGCGGGACCTACGAGCAGTACTTC. This encodes CASSLTWASGTYEQYF.

Ten or more counts support this clone. The chain is built from TRBV29-1 and TRBJ2-1, with TRBD1 matching over 9 bases. V shed 5 bases, J shed 2 bases, and the junction held 4 bases outside the gene matches. The CDR3 consists of 14 residues. Germline lookup yields CDR1 SQVTM and CDR2 ANQGSEA. DNA of the CDR3: TGCAGCGTTAGACAGGGGGTCACCTACAATGAGCAGTTCTTC. Translated, it gives CSVRQGVTYNEQFF.

This clone was seen repeatedly, ten times or more. This chain links TRBV7-3 with TRBJ2-3; TRBD2 aligns across 9 bases. Germline CDR1 SGHTA, CDR2 FQGTGA. CDR3 length equals 16 residues. With V trimmed by 1 base and J by 2 bases, 4 bases remained unmatched. The CDR3 loop is CASSLSGGANTDTQYF. The DNA of the CDR3 is TGTGCCAGCAGCTTAAGCGGGGGGGCCAACACAGATACGCAGTATTTT.

This clone has at least ten counts. The chain carries TRBV30 and TRBJ1-6, with D possibly being TRBD1 (6 bases). CDR3 size: 15 residues. CDR1 is GTSNPN and CDR2 is SVGIG in the germline V gene (reference sequence). Trimming removed 4 bases from V and 4 bases from J, with 14 bases in between. The CDR3 DNA reads TGTGCCTGGAAGATCTCAGGGGCTTATAATTCACCCCTCCACTTT. Its translation is CAWKISGAYNSPLHF.

This clone has at least ten counts. Here the CDR3 reads CASSPLAGAPWYEQYF. The CDR3 nucleotides are TGTGCCAGCAGCCCTCTAGCGGGGGCCCCCTGGTACGAGCAGTACTTC. The V call is TRBV11-3, the J call TRBJ2-7; 10 nucleotides match TRBD2. After removal of 5 bases from V and 4 bases from J, the junction contained 11 bases not matched to a gene. This CDR3 spans 16 amino acids. In germline, CDR1 is SGHNT, CDR2 YENEEA.

This clone showed up many times. The chain joins TRBV15 to TRBJ1-5; perhaps TRBD1 as D (6 bases). Germline CDR1 is LNHNV and CDR2 is YYDKDF (reference sequence). V lost 1 base to trimming and J lost 3 bases, with 16 bases between them. The CDR3 runs 17 residues. The CDR3 region is CATSRVVGARDNQPQHF. The CDR3 DNA reads as TGTGCCACCAGCAGAGTGGTGGGGGCTCGGGACAATCAGCCCCAGCATTTT.

This clone occurred many times. The identical CDR3 is also encoded by other nucleotide sequences in the sample. The CDR3 is CASSWGTSDYRTGELFF. The CDR3 DNA follows: TGTGCCAGCAGCTGGGGGACTAGCGACTATCGCACCGGGGAGCTGTTTTTT. The chain couples TRBV7-6 to TRBJ2-2; 10 nucleotides line up with TRBD2. Trimming removed 4 bases from V and 4 bases from J; junction bases left unmatched: 9. The CDR3 is made up of 17 amino acids. CDR1 is SGHVS, CDR2 FNYEAQ, per germline.

This clone was counted many times. The rearrangement uses TRBV13 and TRBJ2-1, with TRBD2 as a possible D gene (6 bases). The CDR3 has 16 residues. The germline V gene has CDR1 PRHDT and CDR2 FYEKMQ (reference sequence). V was trimmed by 1 base and J by 3 bases, leaving 13 bases between them. The CDR3 region is CASSLAAGRNYNEQFF. CDR3 nucleotides: TGTGCCAGCAGCTTAGCCGCAGGGAGGAACTACAATGAGCAGTTCTTC.

This clone was counted at least ten times. V is TRBV9 and J is TRBJ1-2; D is perhaps TRBD1 (5 bases). Trimming shortened V by 3 bases and J by 7 bases, and 25 bases separated the two germline ends. The CDR3 contains 17 residues. The V gene's germline CDR1 is SGDLS and CDR2 YYNGEE. The CDR3 sequence: CASSAKPTGDGAGGYTF. In DNA, the CDR3 is TGTGCCAGCAGCGCCAAGCCCACAGGAGATGGAGCAGGTGGCTACACCTTC.

This clone was observed at least ten times. J is TRBJ2-7 and V is TRBV7-9, with D perhaps matching TRBD2 (5 bases). Germline-derived CDR1 and CDR2 are SEHNR and FQNEAQ (reference sequence). Deletions cut 4 bases from V and 0 bases from J, with 13 bases between. CDR3 length: 15 amino acids. The CDR3 reads CASSSRGAGSYEQYF. The DNA of the CDR3 is TGTGCCAGCAGCTCCCGGGGTGCGGGCTCCTACGAGCAGTACTTC.

This clone was counted many times. This rearrangement joins TRBV7-9 to TRBJ2-7; D gene uncertain. V lost 0 bases to trimming and J lost 5 bases, with 8 bases between them. This CDR3 is 13 amino acids long. Germline-derived CDR1 and CDR2 are SEHNR and FQNEAQ (reference sequence). This CDR3 reads CASSLALRDEQYF. The CDR3 DNA reads as TGTGCCAGCAGCTTAGCGCTACGGGACGAGCAGTACTTC.